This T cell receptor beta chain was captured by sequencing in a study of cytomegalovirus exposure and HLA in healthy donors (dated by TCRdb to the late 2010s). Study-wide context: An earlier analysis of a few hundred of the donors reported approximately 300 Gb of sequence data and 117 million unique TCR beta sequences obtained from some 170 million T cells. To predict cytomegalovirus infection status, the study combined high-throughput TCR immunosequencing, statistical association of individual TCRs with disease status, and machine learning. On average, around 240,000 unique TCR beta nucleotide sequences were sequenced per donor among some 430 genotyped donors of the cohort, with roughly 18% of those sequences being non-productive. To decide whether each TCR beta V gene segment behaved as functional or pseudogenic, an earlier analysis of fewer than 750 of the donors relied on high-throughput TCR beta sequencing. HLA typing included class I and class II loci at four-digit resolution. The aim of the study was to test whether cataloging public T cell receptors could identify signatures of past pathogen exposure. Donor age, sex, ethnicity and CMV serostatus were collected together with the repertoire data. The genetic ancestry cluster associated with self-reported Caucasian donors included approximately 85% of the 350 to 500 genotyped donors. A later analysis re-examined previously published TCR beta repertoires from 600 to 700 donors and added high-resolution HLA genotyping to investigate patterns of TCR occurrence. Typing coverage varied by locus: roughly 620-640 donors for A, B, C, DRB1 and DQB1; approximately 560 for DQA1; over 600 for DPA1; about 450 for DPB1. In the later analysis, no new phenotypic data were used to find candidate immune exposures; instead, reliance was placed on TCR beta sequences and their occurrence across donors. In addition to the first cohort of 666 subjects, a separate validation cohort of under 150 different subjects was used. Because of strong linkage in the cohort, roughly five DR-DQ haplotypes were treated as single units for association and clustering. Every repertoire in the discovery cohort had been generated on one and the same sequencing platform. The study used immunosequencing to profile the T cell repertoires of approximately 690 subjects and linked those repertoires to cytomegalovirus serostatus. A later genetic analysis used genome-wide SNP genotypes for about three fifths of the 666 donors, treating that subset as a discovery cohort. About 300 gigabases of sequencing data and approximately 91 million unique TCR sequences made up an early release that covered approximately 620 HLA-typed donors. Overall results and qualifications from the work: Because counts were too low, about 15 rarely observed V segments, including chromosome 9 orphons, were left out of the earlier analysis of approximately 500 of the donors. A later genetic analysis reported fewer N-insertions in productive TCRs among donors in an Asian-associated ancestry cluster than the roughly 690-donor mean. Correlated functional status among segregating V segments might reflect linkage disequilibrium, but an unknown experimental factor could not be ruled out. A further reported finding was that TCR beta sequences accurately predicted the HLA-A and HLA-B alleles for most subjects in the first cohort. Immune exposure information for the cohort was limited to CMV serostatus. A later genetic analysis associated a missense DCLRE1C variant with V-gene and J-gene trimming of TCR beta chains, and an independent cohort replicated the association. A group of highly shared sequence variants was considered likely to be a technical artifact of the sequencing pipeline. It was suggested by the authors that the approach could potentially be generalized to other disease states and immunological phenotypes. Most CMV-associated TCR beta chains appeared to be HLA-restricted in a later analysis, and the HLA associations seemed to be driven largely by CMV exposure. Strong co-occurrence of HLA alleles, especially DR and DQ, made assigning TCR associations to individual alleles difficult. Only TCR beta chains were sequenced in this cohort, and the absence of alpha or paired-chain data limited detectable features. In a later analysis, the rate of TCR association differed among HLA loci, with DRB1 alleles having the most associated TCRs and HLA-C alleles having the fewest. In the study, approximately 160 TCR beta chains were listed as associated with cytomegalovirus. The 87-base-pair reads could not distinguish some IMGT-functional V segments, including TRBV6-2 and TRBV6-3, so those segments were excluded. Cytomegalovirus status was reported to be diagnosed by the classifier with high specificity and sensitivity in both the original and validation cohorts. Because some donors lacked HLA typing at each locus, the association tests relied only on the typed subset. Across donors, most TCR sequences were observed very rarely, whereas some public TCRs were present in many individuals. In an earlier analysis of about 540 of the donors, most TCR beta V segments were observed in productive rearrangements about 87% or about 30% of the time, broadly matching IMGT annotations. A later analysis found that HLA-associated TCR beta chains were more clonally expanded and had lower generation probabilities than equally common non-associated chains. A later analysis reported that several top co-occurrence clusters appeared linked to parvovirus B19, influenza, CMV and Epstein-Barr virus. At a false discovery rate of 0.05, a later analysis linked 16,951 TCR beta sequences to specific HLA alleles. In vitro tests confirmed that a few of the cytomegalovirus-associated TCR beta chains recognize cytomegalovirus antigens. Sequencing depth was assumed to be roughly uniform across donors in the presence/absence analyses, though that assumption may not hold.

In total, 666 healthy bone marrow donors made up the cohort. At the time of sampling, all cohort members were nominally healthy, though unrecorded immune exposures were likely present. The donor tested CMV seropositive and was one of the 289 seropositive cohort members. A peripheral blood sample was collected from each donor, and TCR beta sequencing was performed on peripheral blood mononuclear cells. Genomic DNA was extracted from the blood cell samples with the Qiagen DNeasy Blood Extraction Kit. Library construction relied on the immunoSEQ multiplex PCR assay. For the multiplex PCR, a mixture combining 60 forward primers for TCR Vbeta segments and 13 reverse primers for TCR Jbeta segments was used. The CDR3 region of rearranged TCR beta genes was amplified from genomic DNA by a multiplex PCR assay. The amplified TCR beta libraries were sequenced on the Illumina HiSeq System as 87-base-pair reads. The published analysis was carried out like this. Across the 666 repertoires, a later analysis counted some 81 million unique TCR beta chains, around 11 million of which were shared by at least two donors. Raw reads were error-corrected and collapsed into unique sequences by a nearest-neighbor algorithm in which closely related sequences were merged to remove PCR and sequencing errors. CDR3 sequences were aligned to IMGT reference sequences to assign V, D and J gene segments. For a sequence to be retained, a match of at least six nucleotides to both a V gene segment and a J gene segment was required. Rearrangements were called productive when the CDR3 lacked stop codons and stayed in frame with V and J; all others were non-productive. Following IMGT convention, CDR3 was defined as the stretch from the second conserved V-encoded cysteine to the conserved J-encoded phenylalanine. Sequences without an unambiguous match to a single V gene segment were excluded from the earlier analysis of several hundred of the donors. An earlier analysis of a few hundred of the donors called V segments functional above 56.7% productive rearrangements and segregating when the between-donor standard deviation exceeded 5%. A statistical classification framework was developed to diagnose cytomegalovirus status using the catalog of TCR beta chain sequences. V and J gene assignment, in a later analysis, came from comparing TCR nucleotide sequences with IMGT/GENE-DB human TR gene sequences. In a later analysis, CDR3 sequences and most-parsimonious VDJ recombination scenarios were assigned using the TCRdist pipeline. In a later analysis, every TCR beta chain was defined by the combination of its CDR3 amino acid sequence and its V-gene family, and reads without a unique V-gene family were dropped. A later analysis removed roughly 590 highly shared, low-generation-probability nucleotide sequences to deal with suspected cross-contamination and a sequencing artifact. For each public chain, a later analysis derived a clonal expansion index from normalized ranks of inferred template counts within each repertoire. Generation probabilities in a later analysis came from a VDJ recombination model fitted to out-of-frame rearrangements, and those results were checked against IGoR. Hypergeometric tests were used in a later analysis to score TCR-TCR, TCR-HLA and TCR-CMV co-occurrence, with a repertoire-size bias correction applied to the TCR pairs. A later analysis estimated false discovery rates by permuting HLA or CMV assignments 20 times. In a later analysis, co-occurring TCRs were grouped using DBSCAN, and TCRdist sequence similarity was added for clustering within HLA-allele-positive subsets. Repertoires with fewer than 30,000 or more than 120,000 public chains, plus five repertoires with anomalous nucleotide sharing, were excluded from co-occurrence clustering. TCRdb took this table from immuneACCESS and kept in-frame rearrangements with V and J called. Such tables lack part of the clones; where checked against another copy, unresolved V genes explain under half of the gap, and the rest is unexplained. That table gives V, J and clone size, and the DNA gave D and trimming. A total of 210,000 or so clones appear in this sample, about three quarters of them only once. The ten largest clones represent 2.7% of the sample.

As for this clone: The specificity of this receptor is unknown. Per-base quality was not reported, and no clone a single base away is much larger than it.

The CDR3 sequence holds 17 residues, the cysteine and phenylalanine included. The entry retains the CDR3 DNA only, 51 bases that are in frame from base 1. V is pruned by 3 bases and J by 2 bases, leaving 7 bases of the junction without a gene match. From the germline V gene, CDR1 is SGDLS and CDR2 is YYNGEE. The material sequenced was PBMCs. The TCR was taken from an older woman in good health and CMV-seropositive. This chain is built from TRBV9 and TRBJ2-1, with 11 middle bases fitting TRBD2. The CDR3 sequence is CASSGASGGLAYNEQFF. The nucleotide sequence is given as TGTGCCAGCAGCGGAGCTAGCGGGGGGCTAGCCTACAATGAGCAGTTCTTC.